This T cell receptor (beta chain) was observed in a study of cytomegalovirus exposure and HLA in healthy donors. The length of the CDR3 is 13 residues. Germline lookup yields CDR1 MNHEY and CDR2 SVGAGI. PCR employed 60 Vbeta and 13 Jbeta primers. The data were produced by immunoSEQ multiplex PCR, yet TCRdb's version contains in-frame clones alone and is incomplete. This sample has 90,000 or so clones, with approximately 75% found just once. The specimen sequenced was PBMCs. The chain has TRBV6-5 and TRBJ2-2, with D perhaps matching TRBD2 (6 bases). The source is a man aged 60 to 75 in good health and CMV-seronegative. CDR3 sequence (DNA): TGTGCGACAACGGGACTTTCCACCGGGGAGCTGTTTTTT. It translates to CATTGLSTGELFF.